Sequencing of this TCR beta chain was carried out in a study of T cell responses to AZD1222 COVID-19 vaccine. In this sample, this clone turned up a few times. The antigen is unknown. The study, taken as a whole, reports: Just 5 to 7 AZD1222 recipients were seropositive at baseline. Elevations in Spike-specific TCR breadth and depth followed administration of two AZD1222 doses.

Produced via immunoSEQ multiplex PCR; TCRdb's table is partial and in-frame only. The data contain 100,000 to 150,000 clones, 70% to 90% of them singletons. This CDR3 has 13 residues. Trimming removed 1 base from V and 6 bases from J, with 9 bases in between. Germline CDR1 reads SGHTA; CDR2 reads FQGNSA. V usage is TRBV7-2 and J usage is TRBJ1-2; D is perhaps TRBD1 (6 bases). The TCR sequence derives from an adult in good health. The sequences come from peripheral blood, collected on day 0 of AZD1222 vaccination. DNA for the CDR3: TGTGCCAGCAGCTTAGGGGGGCAGAATGGCTACACCTTC. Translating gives CASSLGGQNGYTF.